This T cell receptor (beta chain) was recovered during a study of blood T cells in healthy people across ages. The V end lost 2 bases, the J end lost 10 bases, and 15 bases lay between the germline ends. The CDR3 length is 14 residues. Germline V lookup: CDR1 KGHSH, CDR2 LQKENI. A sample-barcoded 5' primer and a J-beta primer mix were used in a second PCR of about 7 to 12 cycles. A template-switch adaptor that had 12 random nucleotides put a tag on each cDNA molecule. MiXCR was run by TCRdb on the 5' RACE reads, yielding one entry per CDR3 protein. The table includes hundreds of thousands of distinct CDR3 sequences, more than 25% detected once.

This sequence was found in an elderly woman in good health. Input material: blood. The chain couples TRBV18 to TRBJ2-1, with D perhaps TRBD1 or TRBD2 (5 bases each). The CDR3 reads CASSPGTAAEEQFF. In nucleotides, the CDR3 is TGTGCCAGCTCACCAGGGACGGCTGCAGAAGAGCAGTTCTTC.